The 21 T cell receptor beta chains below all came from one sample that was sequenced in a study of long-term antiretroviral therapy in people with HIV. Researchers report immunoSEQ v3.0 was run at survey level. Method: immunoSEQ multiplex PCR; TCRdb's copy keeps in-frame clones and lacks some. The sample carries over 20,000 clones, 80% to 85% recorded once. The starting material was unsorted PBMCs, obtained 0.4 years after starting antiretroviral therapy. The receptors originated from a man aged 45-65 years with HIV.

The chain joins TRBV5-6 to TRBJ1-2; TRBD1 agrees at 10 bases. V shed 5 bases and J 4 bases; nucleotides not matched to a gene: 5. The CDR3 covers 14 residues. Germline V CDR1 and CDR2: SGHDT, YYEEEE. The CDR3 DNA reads TGTGCCAGCAGTCCCGGGACAGGGGCCTATGGCTACACCTTC. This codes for CASSPGTGAYGYTF.

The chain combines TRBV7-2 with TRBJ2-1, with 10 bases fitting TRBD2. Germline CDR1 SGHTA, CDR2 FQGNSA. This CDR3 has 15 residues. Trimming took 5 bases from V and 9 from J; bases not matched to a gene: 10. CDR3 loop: CASSTSGGAEVEQFF. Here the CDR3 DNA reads TGTGCCAGCAGCACAAGCGGGGGGGCCGAGGTTGAGCAGTTCTTC.

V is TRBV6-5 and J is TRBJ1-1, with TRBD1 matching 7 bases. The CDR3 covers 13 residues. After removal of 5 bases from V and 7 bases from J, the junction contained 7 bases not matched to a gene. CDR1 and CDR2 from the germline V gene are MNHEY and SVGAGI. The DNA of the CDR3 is TGTGCCAGCAGTGGGGGACAGTTATTTGAAGCTTTCTTT. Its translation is CASSGGQLFEAFF.

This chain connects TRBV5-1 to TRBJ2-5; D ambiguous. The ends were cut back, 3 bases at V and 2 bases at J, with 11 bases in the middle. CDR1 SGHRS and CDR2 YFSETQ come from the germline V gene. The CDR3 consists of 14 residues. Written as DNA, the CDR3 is TGCGCCAGCAGCTACTGGACCGATCAAGAGACCCAGTACTTC. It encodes CASSYWTDQETQYF.

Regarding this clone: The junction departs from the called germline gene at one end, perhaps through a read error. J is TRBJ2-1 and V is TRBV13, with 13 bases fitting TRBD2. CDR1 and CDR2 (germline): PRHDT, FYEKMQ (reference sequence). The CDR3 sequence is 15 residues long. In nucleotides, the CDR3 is TGTGCCAGCAGCTCGGGACTAGCGGGGTACACTGAGCAGTTCTTC. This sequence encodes CASSSGLAGYTEQFF.

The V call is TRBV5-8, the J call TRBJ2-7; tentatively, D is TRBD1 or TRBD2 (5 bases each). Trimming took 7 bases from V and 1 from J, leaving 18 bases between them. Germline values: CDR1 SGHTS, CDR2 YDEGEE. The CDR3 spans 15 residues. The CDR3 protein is CASGPGSGRSYEQYF. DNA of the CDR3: TGTGCCAGCGGCCCAGGGAGCGGCCGATCCTACGAGCAGTACTTC. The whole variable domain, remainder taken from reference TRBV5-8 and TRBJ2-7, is EAGVTQSPTHLIKTRGQQATLRCSPISGHTSVYWYQQALGLGLQFLLWYDEGEERNRGNFPPRFSGRQFPNYSSELNVNALELEDSALYLCASGPGSGRSYEQYFGPGTRLTVT.

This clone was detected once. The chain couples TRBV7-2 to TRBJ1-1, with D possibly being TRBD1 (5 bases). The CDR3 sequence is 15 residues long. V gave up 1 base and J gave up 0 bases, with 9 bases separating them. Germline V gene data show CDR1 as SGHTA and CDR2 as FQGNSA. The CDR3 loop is CASSLGAGMNTEAFF. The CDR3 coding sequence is TGTGCCAGCAGCTTAGGGGCAGGGATGAACACTGAAGCTTTCTTT.

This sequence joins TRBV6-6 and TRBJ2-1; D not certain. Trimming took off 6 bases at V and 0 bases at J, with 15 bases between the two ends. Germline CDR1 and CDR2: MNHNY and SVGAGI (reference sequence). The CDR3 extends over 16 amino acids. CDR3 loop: CASSPVGMSSYNEQFF. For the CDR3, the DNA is TGTGCCAGCAGCCCCGTAGGTATGAGCTCCTACAATGAGCAGTTCTTC.

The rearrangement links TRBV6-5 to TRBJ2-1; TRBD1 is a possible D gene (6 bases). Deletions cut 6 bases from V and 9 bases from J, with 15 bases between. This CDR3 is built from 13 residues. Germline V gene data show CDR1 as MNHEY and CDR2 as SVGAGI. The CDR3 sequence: CASSPPGHIEQFF. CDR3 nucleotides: TGTGCCAGCAGCCCCCCGGGACACATTGAGCAGTTCTTC.

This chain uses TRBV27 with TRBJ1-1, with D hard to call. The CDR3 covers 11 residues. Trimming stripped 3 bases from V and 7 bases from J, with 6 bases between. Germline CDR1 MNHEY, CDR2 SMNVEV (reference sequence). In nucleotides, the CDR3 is TGTGCCAGCAGTTTCGCAAATGAAGCTTTCTTT. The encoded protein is CASSFANEAFF.

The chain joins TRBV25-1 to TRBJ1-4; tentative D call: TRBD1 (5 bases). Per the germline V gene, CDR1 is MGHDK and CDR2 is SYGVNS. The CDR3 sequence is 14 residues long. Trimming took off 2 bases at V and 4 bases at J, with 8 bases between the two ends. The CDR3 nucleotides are TGTGCCAGCAGTGAACGACAGAATAATGAAAAACTGTTTTTT. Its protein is CASSERQNNEKLFF.

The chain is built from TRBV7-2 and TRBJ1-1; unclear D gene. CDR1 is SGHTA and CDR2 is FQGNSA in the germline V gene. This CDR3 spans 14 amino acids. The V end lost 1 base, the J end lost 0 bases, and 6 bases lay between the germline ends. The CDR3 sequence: CASSLDQLNTEAFF. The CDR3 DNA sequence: TGTGCCAGCAGCTTAGACCAGTTGAACACTGAAGCTTTCTTT.

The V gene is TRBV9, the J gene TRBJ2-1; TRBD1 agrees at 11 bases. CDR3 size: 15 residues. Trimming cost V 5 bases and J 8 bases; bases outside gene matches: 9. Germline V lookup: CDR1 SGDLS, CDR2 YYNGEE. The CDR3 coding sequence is TGTGCCAGCAGTCCGAACGGACAGGGGGCGTATGAGCAGTTCTTC. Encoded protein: CASSPNGQGAYEQFF.

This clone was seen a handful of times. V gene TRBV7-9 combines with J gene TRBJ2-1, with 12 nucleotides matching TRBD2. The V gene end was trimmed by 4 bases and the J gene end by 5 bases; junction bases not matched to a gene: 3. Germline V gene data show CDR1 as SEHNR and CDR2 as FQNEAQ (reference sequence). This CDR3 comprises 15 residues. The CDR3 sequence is CASSSLAGGDNEQFF. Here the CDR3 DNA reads TGTGCCAGCAGCTCACTAGCGGGGGGAGACAATGAGCAGTTCTTC.

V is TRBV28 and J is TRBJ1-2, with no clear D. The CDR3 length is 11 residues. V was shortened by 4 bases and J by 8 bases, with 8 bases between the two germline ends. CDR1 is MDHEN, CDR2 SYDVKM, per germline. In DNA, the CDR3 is TGTGCCAGCAGTTCCCCCGGGGGCTACACCTTC. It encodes CASSSPGGYTF.

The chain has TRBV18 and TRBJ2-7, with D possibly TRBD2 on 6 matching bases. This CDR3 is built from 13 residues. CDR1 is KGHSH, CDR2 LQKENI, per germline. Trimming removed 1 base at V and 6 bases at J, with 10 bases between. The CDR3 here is CASSPQLGGEQYF. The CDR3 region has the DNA TGTGCCAGCTCACCACAGTTGGGGGGCGAGCAGTACTTC.

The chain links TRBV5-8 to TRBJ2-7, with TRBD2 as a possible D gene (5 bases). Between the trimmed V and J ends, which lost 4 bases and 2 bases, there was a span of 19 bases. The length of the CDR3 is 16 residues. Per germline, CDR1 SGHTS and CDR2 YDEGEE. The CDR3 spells CASSPPAGLKTYEQYF. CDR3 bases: TGTGCCAGCAGCCCTCCCGCGGGTCTTAAGACCTACGAGCAGTACTTC. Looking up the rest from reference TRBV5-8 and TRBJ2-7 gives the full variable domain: EAGVTQSPTHLIKTRGQQATLRCSPISGHTSVYWYQQALGLGLQFLLWYDEGEERNRGNFPPRFSGRQFPNYSSELNVNALELEDSALYLCASSPPAGLKTYEQYFGPGTRLTVT.

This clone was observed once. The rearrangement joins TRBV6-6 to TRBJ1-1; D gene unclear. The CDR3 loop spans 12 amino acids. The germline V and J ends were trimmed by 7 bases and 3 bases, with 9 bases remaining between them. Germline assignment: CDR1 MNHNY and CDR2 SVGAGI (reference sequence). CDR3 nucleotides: TGTGCCAGCACGCAAGGGTACACTGAAGCTTTCTTT. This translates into CASTQGYTEAFF.

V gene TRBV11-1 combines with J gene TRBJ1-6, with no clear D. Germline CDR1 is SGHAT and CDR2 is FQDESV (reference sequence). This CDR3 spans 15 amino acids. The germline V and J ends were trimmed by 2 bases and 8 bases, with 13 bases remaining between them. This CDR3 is CASSLSTSAYSPLHF. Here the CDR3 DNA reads TGTGCCAGCAGCTTATCTACGAGTGCTTATTCACCCCTCCACTTT.

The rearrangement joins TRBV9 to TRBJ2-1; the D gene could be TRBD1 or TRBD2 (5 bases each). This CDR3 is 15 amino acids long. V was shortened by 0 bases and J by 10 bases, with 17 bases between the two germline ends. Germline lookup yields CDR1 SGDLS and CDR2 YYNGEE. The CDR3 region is CASSVDPGPTLEQFF. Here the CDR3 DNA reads TGTGCCAGCAGCGTAGACCCGGGGCCCACCTTGGAGCAGTTCTTC. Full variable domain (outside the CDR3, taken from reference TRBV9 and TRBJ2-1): DSGVTQTPKHLITATGQRVTLRCSPRSGDLSVYWYQQSLDQGLQFLIQYYNGEERAKGNILERFSAQQFPDLHSELNLSSLELGDSALYFCASSVDPGPTLEQFFGPGTRLTVL.

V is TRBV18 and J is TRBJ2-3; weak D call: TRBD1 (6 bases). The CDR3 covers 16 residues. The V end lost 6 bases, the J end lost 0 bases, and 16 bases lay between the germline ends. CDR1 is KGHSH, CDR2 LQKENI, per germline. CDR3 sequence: CASSQDRPASTDTQYF. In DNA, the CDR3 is TGTGCCAGCTCTCAGGACAGACCTGCTAGCACAGATACGCAGTATTTT.